The clone carrying this T cell receptor (beta chain) was observed many times. This sample is part of a study of kidney transplant recipient with SARS-CoV-2 infection. The ends were cut back, 5 bases at V and 4 bases at J, with 8 bases in the middle. This CDR3 has 12 amino acids. TCRdb recomputed calls from the reads with MiXCR, one row per CDR3 protein. The table has under 250,000 distinct CDR3 sequences, around 30% seen once. The receptor comes from a male patient aged 30 to 40 who had COVID-19 and was a kidney transplant recipient. Some T cells may be provided by the graft donor. Source: a blood sample, taken at baseline and between days 110 and 120 from a kidney transplant recipient. The rearrangement joins TRBV12-3 or TRBV12-4 to TRBJ1-2, with no clear D. CDR3 DNA: TGTGCCAGCAGTCCTTCGGGCTATGGCTACACCTTC. This sequence encodes CASSPSGYGYTF.